The 7 T cell receptor beta chains reported below all come from one sample, sequenced in a study of post-analysis software for immune sequencing data. TCR beta cDNA libraries included unique molecular identifiers. A single record per CDR3 protein comes from TCRdb applying MiXCR to the PCR reads. The data show about 810,000 distinct CDR3 sequences, with roughly 58% seen just once and roughly 4.4% held by the top ten. Findings and caveats of the study: TRBV5-6, TRBV5-1 and TRBV20-1 belonged to a set of about 5 TRBV segments that were more frequent in patients than controls.

Their specific antigens are unknown. The sequencing sample was made of blood. The receptors shown here come from a girl aged 10-17 years with multiple sclerosis.

In its sample, this clonotype was seen a few times. The chain recombines TRBV3-1 with TRBJ2-5; D gene unclear. Germline CDR1 reads LGHDT; CDR2 reads YNNKEL (reference sequence). V lost 2 bases to trimming and J lost 0 bases, with 7 bases between them. The CDR3 runs to 14 residues. The CDR3 sequence is CASSQHRDQETQYF. For the CDR3, the DNA is TGTGCCAGCAGCCAACACCGGGACCAAGAGACCCAGTACTTC.

The J gene is TRBJ1-5, the V gene TRBV7-9, with D perhaps matching TRBD1 (6 bases). V lost 2 bases to trimming and J lost 6 bases, with 14 bases between them. CDR3 length: 15 residues. Germline V lookup: CDR1 SEHNR, CDR2 FQNEAQ (reference sequence). The DNA for the CDR3 is TGTGCCAGCAGCTTAACAGGGTTTGAAGGTCAGCCCCAGCATTTT. Translation gives CASSLTGFEGQPQHF. Full variable domain (remainder filled in from reference TRBV7-9 and TRBJ1-5): DTGVSQNPRHKITKRGQNVTFRCDPISEHNRLYWYRQTLGQGPEFLTYFQNEAQLEKSRLLSDRFSAERPKGSFSTLEIQRTEQGDSAMYLCASSLTGFEGQPQHFGDGTRLSIL.

The chain links TRBV6-5 to TRBJ2-5, with D tentatively TRBD1 or TRBD2 (5 bases each). CDR1 is MNHEY and CDR2 is SVGAGI in the germline V gene. This CDR3 has 12 residues. Deletions cut 11 bases from V and 0 bases from J, with 10 bases between. CDR3 loop: CAAGAYQETQYF. The CDR3 nucleotides read TGTGCCGCCGGGGCTTACCAAGAGACCCAGTACTTC.

The chain uses TRBV20-1 and TRBJ2-5; 9 bases agree with TRBD2. Per germline, CDR1 DFQATT and CDR2 SNEGSKA (reference sequence). This CDR3 spans 14 amino acids. The trim removed 4 bases at V and 3 bases at J, leaving 6 bases unmatched. CDR3 loop: CSATGVAGEETQYF. The DNA of the CDR3 is TGCAGTGCTACCGGAGTAGCGGGAGAAGAGACCCAGTACTTC.

The genes are TRBV20-1 and TRBJ2-4; unclear D gene. The DNA end is a closer match to TRBJ2-5, so the J assignment may be wrong. There are 13 residues in the CDR3. Germline V gives CDR1 DFQATT, CDR2 SNEGSKA (reference sequence). CDR3 sequence: CSALRTVQETQYF. The CDR3 DNA sequence: TGCAGTGCTTTAAGGACCGTTCAAGAGACCCAGTACTTC.

With respect to this clonotype: A much larger clone sits a single nucleotide away, making a read error possible. The rearrangement links TRBV12-3 or TRBV12-4 to TRBJ2-1; D ambiguous. V dropped 7 bases and J dropped 2 bases, with 9 bases sitting between them. The CDR3 runs 13 residues. The CDR3 region has the DNA TGTGCCAGCACCTTGGGGACCTACAATGAGCAGTTCTTC. Its protein is CASTLGTYNEQFF.

V and J are TRBV7-2 and TRBJ2-5, with no clear D. Germline V lookup: CDR1 SGHTA, CDR2 FQGNSA. Trimming took off 0 bases at V and 8 bases at J, with 10 bases between the two ends. The CDR3 is made up of 13 amino acids. CDR3 residues: CASSLAGFVTQYF. The DNA of the CDR3 is TGTGCCAGCAGCTTAGCAGGGTTCGTCACCCAGTACTTC.